The rows below give T cell receptor beta chains drawn from one sample of a study of graft-versus-host responses after intestinal transplantation. Repertoires were generated with immunoSEQ multiplex PCR, while TCRdb's copy carries only in-frame clones and drops some. The sample consists of about 70,000 clones, around 96% of them appearing once. For these receptors, no antigen is known. Sequencing was performed on unstimulated CD8+ T cells sorted from spleen or lymph node cells, taken before intestinal transplant. The receptor source for this set is a human donor who received an intestinal transplant. Both conserved end residues are part of each CDR3. The order of the fields is V gene, J gene, CDR3 length, D gene, clone size, CDR3 DNA, CDR3 protein. D genes are given only for firm matches. The listing skips clone size in some rows; elsewhere it reads once, few, many or a size class.

TRBV6-6,TRBJ2-7,13,TRBD1,NA,TGTGCCAGCAGTTCCGGGACAGCCAACGAGCAGTACTTC,CASSSGTANEQYF
TRBV21-1,TRBJ1-1,16,NA,NA,TGTGCCAGCAGAATCTTGGGACAAAAACAGAACACTGAAGCTTTCTTT,CASRILGQKQNTEAFF
TRBV5-5,TRBJ2-7,14,TRBD1,NA,TGTGCCAGCACCCGGGACAGGTGGATCTACGAGCAGTACTTC,CASTRDRWIYEQYF
TRBV27,TRBJ2-7,20,TRBD2,NA,TGTGCCAGCAGTTTCTACAGGGGGACTAGCGGGAGTGAGGGCTCCTACGAGCAGTACTTC,CASSFYRGTSGSEGSYEQYF
TRBV28,TRBJ1-5,14,NA,NA,TGTGCCAGCAGTTTATACAGGGCCAATCAGCCCCAGCATTTT,CASSLYRANQPQHF
TRBV6-5,TRBJ2-3,15,TRBD2,NA,TGTGCCAGCAGTGGACTAGCGGGAGAGTCAGATACGCAGTATTTT,CASSGLAGESDTQYF
TRBV2,TRBJ1-3,15,NA,NA,TGTGCCAGCAGTGAAGGCGCGGGTTCTGGAAACACCATATATTTT,CASSEGAGSGNTIYF
TRBV28,TRBJ2-4,17,TRBD1,NA,TGTGCCAGCGGCAGGACAGGGCGAAAATTAGCCAAAAACATTCAGTACTTC,CASGRTGRKLAKNIQYF
TRBV19,TRBJ1-2,15,NA,NA,TGTGCCAGTAGTCACACAGGAGCCCCGCTCTATGGCTACACCTTC,CASSHTGAPLYGYTF
TRBV19,TRBJ2-7,15,TRBD1,NA,TGTGCCAGTAGTACTCCCGGGACAGGGGTCGACGAGCAGTACTTC,CASSTPGTGVDEQYF
TRBV15,TRBJ2-2,16,NA,NA,TGTGCCACCAGCAGGTGGGAGCGGGCGGAAACCGGGGAGCTGTTTTTT,CATSRWERAETGELFF
TRBV25-1,TRBJ1-5,14,TRBD1,NA,TGTGCCAGCAGTGGAACAGGGGGCGGTCAGCCCCAGCATTTT,CASSGTGGGQPQHF
TRBV7-7,TRBJ2-5,17,TRBD2,NA,TGTGCCAGCAGCAAATTTAGCGGGAGCGCCATCCAAGAGACCCAGTACTTC,CASSKFSGSAIQETQYF
TRBV28,TRBJ2-7,16,NA,NA,TGTGCCAGCAGTTTAGACCTAGCGACTAGCTCCTACGAGCAGTACTTC,CASSLDLATSSYEQYF
TRBV18,TRBJ2-5,14,NA,once,TGTGCCAGCTCACCAGGGGACACCCAAGAGACCCAGTACTTC,CASSPGDTQETQYF
TRBV11-2,TRBJ2-7,16,TRBD2,NA,TGTGCCAGCAGCTTAAGTCGGGAGGGAGAGGGCTACGAGCAGTACTTC,CASSLSREGEGYEQYF
TRBV5-6,TRBJ2-7,16,TRBD1,NA,TGTGCCAGCAGCCCAATCGAGGGGGCGAAGGGTCGCGAGCAGTACTTC,CASSPIEGAKGREQYF
TRBV27,TRBJ2-1,15,NA,NA,TGTGCCAGCAGTTTTGGCGGCGACCTGTACAATGAGCAGTTCTTC,CASSFGGDLYNEQFF
TRBV7-2,TRBJ2-1,14,NA,NA,TGTGCCAGCAGCTTTAGGACAGAGTACAATGAGCAGTTCTTC,CASSFRTEYNEQFF
TRBV7-6,TRBJ2-3,13,NA,few,TGTGCCAGCAGCCGACATGGCACAGATACGCAGTATTTT,CASSRHGTDTQYF
TRBV6-5,TRBJ1-1,14,NA,NA,TGTGCCAGCAGCTTATCCGGGGAGAACACTGAAGCTTTCTTT,CASSLSGENTEAFF
TRBV14,TRBJ2-3,20,TRBD1,NA,TGTGCCAGCAGCCAAGAAGCGCTATCATACAGGGGGGTGGGCACAGATACGCAGTATTTT,CASSQEALSYRGVGTDTQYF
TRBV10-3,TRBJ2-1,14,NA,NA,TGTGCCATCAGTGGGGAACCGGGACTCCCAGGGTCGTTCTTC,CAISGEPGLPGSFF
TRBV25-1,TRBJ1-2,13,TRBD1,NA,TGTGCCAGCAGTCCCGGGACAGGCTATGGCTACACCTTC,CASSPGTGYGYTF
TRBV5-1,TRBJ2-1,15,NA,NA,TGCGCCAGCAGCTTGGCAGGGGGAGGCTACAATGAGCAGTTCTTC,CASSLAGGGYNEQFF
TRBV27,TRBJ1-1,13,NA,NA,TGTGCCAGCAGTTTATGGGGGGACACTGAAGCTTTCTTT,CASSLWGDTEAFF
TRBV6-1,TRBJ2-6,15,NA,NA,TGTGCCAGCAGTGAGGTGACCGGGGCCAATTTCGTCCTGACTTTC,CASSEVTGANFVLTF
TRBV5-1,TRBJ1-1,17,NA,NA,TGCGCCAGCAGCCCGCGGGGGATATTAGAGGCGAACACTGAAGCTTTCTTT,CASSPRGILEANTEAFF
TRBV14,TRBJ2-1,16,TRBD1,NA,TGTGCCAGCAGCCAAGGACAGGGAAGCGCGAGCAATGAGCAGTTCTTC,CASSQGQGSASNEQFF
TRBV6-1,TRBJ2-7,13,NA,NA,TGTGCCAGCCTCGGACGGACGGGTTACGAGCAGTACTTC,CASLGRTGYEQYF
TRBV15,TRBJ1-2,13,NA,NA,TGTGCCACCAGCAGAGATAACACCTATGGCTACACCTTC,CATSRDNTYGYTF
TRBV29-1,TRBJ1-1,12,NA,once,TGCAGCTTCTCCTCAATGAACACTGAAGCTTTCTTT,CSFSSMNTEAFF
TRBV9,TRBJ2-1,18,TRBD2,NA,TGTGCCAGCAGCGCGCCGAAGTCACTAGCGGGAGTAAGTAATAAGCAGTTCTTC,CASSAPKSLAGVSNKQFF
TRBV19,TRBJ2-5,17,TRBD1,NA,TGTGCCAGTAGTGCAAGCCGCCCCGACAGGGACAGCGAGACCCAGTACTTC,CASSASRPDRDSETQYF
TRBV27,TRBJ2-3,15,NA,NA,TGTGCCAGCAGTTTTTGGCCAGATGGCACAGATACGCAGTATTTT,CASSFWPDGTDTQYF